This TCR beta chain was sequenced for a study of identical twins. Overall study results and limits: Reduced insertions were recorded for abundant cord blood beta clonotypes, with no such pattern in memory repertoires.

About this clonotype itself: Its antigen remains unknown.

This CDR3 is built from 13 residues. The V gene lost 6 bases and the J gene lost 5 bases, with 11 bases spanning the gap. Per germline, CDR1 MNHNS and CDR2 SASEGT. TCRdb re-called the 5' RACE reads with MiXCR, one entry per CDR3 protein. The table shows some 760,000 distinct CDR3 sequences, with 15% to 20% occurring only once. These data were also reused for a study on T cells expressing NK-cell markers. That source notes: More than five donors showed dominant NKG2C+ clonotypes comprising about 1.0-7.5% of their CD8+ T cells.

The J gene is TRBJ2-1, the V gene TRBV6-1; a weak D match, TRBD2 (5 bases). Sample: PBMCs. This TCR came from a woman younger than 30 in good health. CDR3 region: CASRGATHNEQFF. In DNA, the CDR3 is TGTGCCAGCAGGGGAGCGACCCACAATGAGCAGTTCTTC.